The source of this TCR beta chain is a study of lymphopenia after photon versus proton radiotherapy. Measured with immunoSEQ multiplex PCR; TCRdb has only the in-frame clones, and not every one. The sample shows more than 50,000 clones, about four fifths of them seen only once. The study, taken as a whole, reports: Oligoclonal CD8+ Temra expansion after nadir drove photon patients' diversity drop. Post-nadir TCR diversity decline inversely tracked overall survival among those who died.

Points on this clone: What it binds is not known.

The receptor was isolated from a man over 45 with gastric cancer. This sample comprised peripheral blood, obtained from a patient treated with photon-based radiotherapy.

The CDR3 DNA follows: TGCGCCAGCAGCTTGGGGGCTTTTACGAACACCGGGGAGCTGTTTTTT. Protein sequence: CASSLGAFTNTGELFF. The rearrangement uses TRBV5-1 and TRBJ2-2; D ambiguous. There are 16 residues in the CDR3. V was clipped by 0 bases and J by 0 bases, with 9 bases between them. Per the germline V gene, CDR1 is SGHRS and CDR2 is YFSETQ.